A selection of T cell receptor beta chains follows, all from one sample in a study of T cells in Graves' hyperthyroidism and ophthalmopathy. TCRdb re-called the multiplex PCR reads with MiXCR, one entry per CDR3 protein. Among 600,000 or so distinct CDR3 sequences listed, roughly 15% were seen once. Sequenced sample: blood. Receptors were obtained from a woman in her 50s with Graves' ophthalmopathy. CDR3s include the opening cysteine and the closing phenylalanine or tryptophan. The D gene is left open where the match is weak. Not all rows give a size; the values are once, few, many and, for expanded clones, a class.

cdr3_nt: TGTGCCAGCAGTTTCCCCGGGGGGGACGGGGCCTACGAGCAGTACTTC; cdr3_aa: CASSFPGGDGAYEQYF; d_call: TRBD2; v_call: TRBV12-3/TRBV12-4; clone_size: many; j_call: TRBJ2-7
cdr3_nt: TGTGCCATCAGTGAGCGGGGACAGGGGCATCAGCCCCAGCATTTT; cdr3_aa: CAISERGQGHQPQHF; d_call: TRBD1; v_call: TRBV10-3; clone_size: NA; j_call: TRBJ1-5
cdr3_nt: TGTGCCAGTAGTATCCGGGACAGGGGGCTCACAGATACGCAGTATTTT; cdr3_aa: CASSIRDRGLTDTQYF; d_call: TRBD1; v_call: TRBV19; clone_size: few; j_call: TRBJ2-3
cdr3_nt: TGTGCCACGGACAATAAATACGAGCAGTACTTC; cdr3_aa: CATDNKYEQYF; d_call: NA; v_call: TRBV28; clone_size: many; j_call: TRBJ2-7
cdr3_nt: TGTGCCAGCAGCTCCCACCGCAGGGGGGCAGAGACCCAGTACTTC; cdr3_aa: CASSSHRRGAETQYF; d_call: NA; v_call: TRBV7-9; clone_size: NA; j_call: TRBJ2-5
cdr3_nt: TGTGCCAGCAGCCTCTTGGCGGTTAATTACAATGAGCAGTTCTTC; cdr3_aa: CASSLLAVNYNEQFF; d_call: NA; v_call: TRBV7-3; clone_size: many; j_call: TRBJ2-1
cdr3_nt: TGTGCCAGCAGACGCTCAGCATATACGCAGTATTTT; cdr3_aa: CASRRSAYTQYF; d_call: NA; v_call: TRBV7-9; clone_size: NA; j_call: TRBJ2-3
cdr3_nt: TGCAGTGCTAGAGATGAAACGACTAGCACAGATACGCAGTATTTT; cdr3_aa: CSARDETTSTDTQYF; d_call: NA; v_call: TRBV20-1; clone_size: NA; j_call: TRBJ2-3
cdr3_nt: TGTGCCAGCGGGCGGGTCTATGAGCAGTTCTTC; cdr3_aa: CASGRVYEQFF; d_call: NA; v_call: TRBV5-6; clone_size: few; j_call: TRBJ2-1
cdr3_nt: TGTGCCAGCAGCTCCTATCTAGGCGAAAAGGTGAACACCATATATTTT; cdr3_aa: CASSSYLGEKVNTIYF; d_call: NA; v_call: TRBV7-9; clone_size: NA; j_call: TRBJ1-3
cdr3_nt: TGTGCCAGCAGCAAACTCTCCCGGGGGCCCTCCGAGACCCAGTACTTC; cdr3_aa: CASSKLSRGPSETQYF; d_call: NA; v_call: TRBV28; clone_size: many; j_call: TRBJ2-5
cdr3_nt: TGTGCCAGCAGTTTAGTCAGGGGAGGGACCGGGGAGCTGTTTTTT; cdr3_aa: CASSLVRGGTGELFF; d_call: NA; v_call: TRBV27; clone_size: many; j_call: TRBJ2-2
cdr3_nt: TGTGCCAGCAGTTTCGCCGACACGGGAGGAGGTTACGAGCAGTACTTC; cdr3_aa: CASSFADTGGGYEQYF; d_call: TRBD2; v_call: TRBV27; clone_size: many; j_call: TRBJ2-7
cdr3_nt: TGCGCCAGCAGCTTGGTGGGAGGGCATGACACCGGGGAGCTGTTTTTT; cdr3_aa: CASSLVGGHDTGELFF; d_call: TRBD2; v_call: TRBV5-1; clone_size: many; j_call: TRBJ2-2
cdr3_nt: TGTGCCAGCAGTGACGACAGGGTCGTCGTCGGAGAGACCCAGTACTTC; cdr3_aa: CASSDDRVVVGETQYF; d_call: TRBD1; v_call: TRBV2; clone_size: many; j_call: TRBJ2-5
cdr3_nt: TGCGCCAGCAGCCAAGAGTGGGGAGGCAAAAACATTCAGTACTTC; cdr3_aa: CASSQEWGGKNIQYF; d_call: NA; v_call: TRBV4-1; clone_size: few; j_call: TRBJ2-4
cdr3_nt: TGTGCCAGCAGCTTTAAAGACAGGGGTAAATACGAGCAGTACTTC; cdr3_aa: CASSFKDRGKYEQYF; d_call: TRBD1; v_call: TRBV13; clone_size: few; j_call: TRBJ2-7
cdr3_nt: TGTGCCAGCAGTTTTTATTCCGGGACGGCTGGAAACACCATATATTTT; cdr3_aa: CASSFYSGTAGNTIYF; d_call: NA; v_call: TRBV12-3/TRBV12-4; clone_size: many; j_call: TRBJ1-3
cdr3_nt: TGCGCCAGCAGCCAAGTACAGGGAACGAATCAGCCCCAGCATTTT; cdr3_aa: CASSQVQGTNQPQHF; d_call: NA; v_call: TRBV4-3; clone_size: NA; j_call: TRBJ1-5